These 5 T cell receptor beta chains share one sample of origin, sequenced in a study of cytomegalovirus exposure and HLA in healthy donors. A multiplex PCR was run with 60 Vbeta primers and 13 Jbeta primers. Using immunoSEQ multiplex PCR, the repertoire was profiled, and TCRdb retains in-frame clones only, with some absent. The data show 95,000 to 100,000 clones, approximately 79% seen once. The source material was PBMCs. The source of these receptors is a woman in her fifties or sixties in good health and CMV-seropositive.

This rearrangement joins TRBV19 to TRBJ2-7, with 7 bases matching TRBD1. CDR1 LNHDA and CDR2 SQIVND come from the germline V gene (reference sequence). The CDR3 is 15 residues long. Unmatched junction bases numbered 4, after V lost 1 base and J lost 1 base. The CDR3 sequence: CASSIGGTASYEQYF. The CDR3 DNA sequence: TGTGCCAGTAGTATAGGAGGGACAGCGTCCTACGAGCAGTACTTC. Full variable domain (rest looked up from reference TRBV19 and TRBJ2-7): DGGITQSPKYLFRKEGQNVTLSCEQNLNHDAMYWYRQDPGQGLRLIYYSQIVNDFQKGDIAEGYSVSREKKESFPLTVTSAQKNPTAFYLCASSIGGTASYEQYFGPGTRLTVT.

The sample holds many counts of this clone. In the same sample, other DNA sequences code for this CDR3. DNA of the CDR3: TGTGCCAGCAGAACAGGACAGGCTAACTATGGCTACACCTTC. This codes for CASRTGQANYGYTF. The rearrangement uses TRBV6-5 and TRBJ1-2, with 7 bases that match TRBD1. The V segment lost 6 bases and the J segment 0 bases; nucleotides outside the gene matches: 4. The CDR3 covers 14 residues. Germline loops: CDR1 MNHEY, CDR2 SVGAGI.

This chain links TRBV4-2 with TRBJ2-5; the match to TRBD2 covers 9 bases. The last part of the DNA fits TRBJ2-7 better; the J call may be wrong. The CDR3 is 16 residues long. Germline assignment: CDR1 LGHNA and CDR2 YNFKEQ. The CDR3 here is CASSQEASGTPYEQYF. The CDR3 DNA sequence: TGTGCCAGCAGCCAAGAAGCTAGCGGGACTCCCTACGAGCAGTACTTC.

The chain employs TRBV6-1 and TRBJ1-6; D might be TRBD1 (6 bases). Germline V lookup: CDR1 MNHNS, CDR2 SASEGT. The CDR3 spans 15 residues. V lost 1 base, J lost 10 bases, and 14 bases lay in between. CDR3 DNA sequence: TGTGCCAGCAGTGAAGTAAGGGGGAGTGGATCACCCCTCCACTTT. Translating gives CASSEVRGSGSPLHF.

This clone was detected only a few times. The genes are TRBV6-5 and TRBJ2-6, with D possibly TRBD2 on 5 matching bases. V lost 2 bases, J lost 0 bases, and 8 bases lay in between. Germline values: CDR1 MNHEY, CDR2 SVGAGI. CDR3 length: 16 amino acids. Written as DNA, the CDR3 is TGTGCCAGCAGTTACGAGAGGGCCTCTGGGGCCAACGTCCTGACTTTC. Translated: CASSYERASGANVLTF.